One TCR beta chain is described in this entry. Source study methods: For nucleated cells, counts were estimated from reference gene primer amplification. Sequencing used immunoSEQ multiplex PCR; TCRdb keeps in-frame clones, though not all of them. V and J calls and clone size are those listed in that table; D and trimming were worked out from the DNA. The sample has 210,000 or so clones; over 80% are singletons. This record comes from a study of blood T cell repertoires in COVID-19. Study information: Both acute and convalescent COVID-19 samples were obtained from the United States, Italy and Spain. The cDNA or gDNA used as material had been derived from T cells, B-cell-depleted T cells, or PBMCs.

Sequencing was carried out using PBMCs or T cells enriched from blood (not recorded which). This TCR derives from a woman in her twenties or thirties who had been exposed to COVID-19.

The CDR3 here is CASSLRQGRDGGYTF. The DNA for the CDR3 is TGTGCCAGCAGCCTTCGCCAAGGGAGGGATGGCGGCTACACCTTC. The chain has TRBV4-2 and TRBJ1-2; D gene uncertain. CDR1 is LGHNA and CDR2 is YNFKEQ in the germline V gene. Between the trimmed V and J ends, which lost 4 bases and 8 bases, there was a span of 20 bases. The CDR3 totals 15 residues.